The 21 T cell receptor beta chains below were found in one sample sequenced in a study of T cells after posttransplantation cyclophosphamide. TCRdb's copy holds only in-frame clones and misses some; the assay was immunoSEQ multiplex PCR. This repertoire holds tens of thousands of clones, and none appear only once. The sequenced material came from PBMCs. The receptor source for this set is a woman between 55 and 75 years old in good health, CMV-negative, and a related stem cell transplant donor.

Many counts were recorded for this clone. The rearrangement uses TRBV19 and TRBJ2-2; TRBD1 aligns across 8 bases. The V gene's germline CDR1 is LNHDA and CDR2 SQIVND (reference sequence). The CDR3 sequence is 17 residues long. Trimming at V came to 7 bases and at J to 2 bases, leaving 12 bases not matched to a gene. CDR3 residues: CASKGGNRGANTGELFF. CDR3 sequence (DNA): TGTGCCAGTAAAGGGGGAAACAGGGGGGCCAACACCGGGGAGCTGTTTTTT.

Many counts were recorded for this clone. The chain uses TRBV10-3 and TRBJ1-1, with 8 bases fitting TRBD1. The germline gives CDR1 ENHRY, CDR2 SYGVKD. The CDR3 extends over 14 amino acids. The junction had 3 bases not matched to a gene; V was cut back by 6 bases and J by 0 bases. For the CDR3, the DNA is TGTGCCATCAGCGGACAGGGCTTGAACACTGAAGCTTTCTTT. Translation gives CAISGQGLNTEAFF.

This clone was counted at least ten times. This rearrangement joins TRBV6-4 to TRBJ2-1; 11 bases fit TRBD2. The CDR3 contains 15 residues. V lost 3 bases and J lost 7; bases outside the gene matches: 5. CDR1 and CDR2 (germline): MRHNA, SNTAGT. CDR3 loop: CASSEMTSGTNEQFF. The DNA for the CDR3 is TGTGCCAGCAGTGAAATGACTAGCGGGACGAATGAGCAGTTCTTC.

This clone has ten or more counts. The chain couples TRBV7-3 to TRBJ2-3; tentative D call: TRBD2 (6 bases). The CDR3 has 16 amino acids. Germline loops: CDR1 SGHTA, CDR2 FQGTGA. V was pared by 3 bases and J by 1 base, with 14 bases between. The CDR3 is CASSFTGGVGTDTQYF. CDR3 in DNA: TGTGCCAGCAGCTTCACAGGCGGGGTCGGCACAGATACGCAGTATTTT. The variable domain in full, completed from reference TRBV7-3 and TRBJ2-3, reads GAGVSQTPSNKVTEKGKYVELRCDPISGHTALYWYRQSLGQGPEFLIYFQGTGAADDSGLPNDRFFAVRPEGSVSTLKIQRTERGDSAVYLCASSFTGGVGTDTQYFGPGTRLTVL.

This clone was found many times. The chain carries TRBV19 and TRBJ2-7, with D perhaps TRBD1 (6 bases). Trimming removed 11 bases at V and 6 bases at J, with 20 bases between. There are 13 residues in the CDR3. Germline V CDR1 and CDR2: LNHDA, SQIVND (reference sequence). The CDR3 region is CACGVQGNSEQYF. In DNA, the CDR3 is TGTGCCTGCGGCGTGCAGGGGAACAGCGAGCAGTACTTC.

In its sample, this clone was seen many times. The chain uses TRBV10-3 and TRBJ2-1, with 9 positions matching TRBD2. Per the germline V gene, CDR1 is ENHRY and CDR2 is SYGVKD. V lost 0 bases to trimming and J lost 8 bases; unmatched junction nucleotides: 8. The CDR3 spans 16 residues. This chain's CDR3 is CAISESGGGARDEQFF. CDR3 nucleotide sequence: TGTGCCATCAGTGAGTCTGGCGGGGGGGCCAGAGATGAGCAGTTCTTC.

This clone was observed a handful of times. The chain links TRBV19 to TRBJ2-3; 11 bases are a match to TRBD2. J lost 3 bases, V lost 2 bases, and 4 bases had no gene match. The germline gives CDR1 LNHDA, CDR2 SQIVND (reference sequence). This CDR3 has 16 residues. The DNA of the CDR3 is TGTGCCAGTAGTATATTAGCGGGGGGGACTACAGATACGCAGTATTTT. It yields the protein CASSILAGGTTDTQYF.

At least ten counts were recorded for this clone. The chain uses TRBV5-1 and TRBJ2-7; no firm D call. This CDR3 region has 15 residues. Germline V gives CDR1 SGHRS, CDR2 YFSETQ. The germline V and J ends were trimmed by 3 bases and 4 bases, with 17 bases remaining between them. CDR3 protein: CASSSSGSNFYEQYF. The CDR3 region has the DNA TGCGCCAGCAGCTCTTCCGGGTCGAACTTTTACGAGCAGTACTTC. Full variable domain (outside the CDR3, taken from reference TRBV5-1 and TRBJ2-7): KAGVTQTPRYLIKTRGQQVTLSCSPISGHRSVSWYQQTPGQGLQFLFEYFSETQRNKGNFPGRFSGRQFSNSRSEMNVSTLELGDSALYLCASSSSGSNFYEQYFGPGTRLTVT.

This clone has at least ten counts. The chain joins TRBV24-1 to TRBJ1-3; D call uncertain. Trimming cost V 5 bases and J 3 bases, with 7 bases left between them. The CDR3 is 13 residues long. The germline V gene encodes CDR1 KGHDR and CDR2 SFDVKD. The CDR3 bases are TGTGCCACCAGTGCCACAAATGGAAACACCATATATTTT. Its protein is CATSATNGNTIYF.

This clone was seen repeatedly, ten times or more. The chain uses TRBV5-1 and TRBJ2-7; D is perhaps TRBD1 (5 bases). The CDR3 is made up of 17 amino acids. V was trimmed by 0 bases and J by 0 bases, leaving 16 bases between them. Germline CDR1 SGHRS, CDR2 YFSETQ. The DNA of the CDR3 is TGCGCCAGCAGCTTGGGTAATCAGGGTAGGAGCTCCTACGAGCAGTACTTC. Protein product: CASSLGNQGRSSYEQYF.

The chain combines TRBV5-6 with TRBJ2-5; 8 nucleotides align to TRBD2. The CDR3 is 16 residues long. CDR1 and CDR2 from the germline V gene are SGHDT and YYEEEE. J lost 1 base, V lost 4 bases, and 9 bases had no gene match. DNA for the CDR3: TGTGCCAGCAGCGACCCCACTAGCGGCACCCAAGAGACCCAGTACTTC. This sequence encodes CASSDPTSGTQETQYF.

V and J are TRBV11-3 and TRBJ2-5; a possible D gene is TRBD1 (5 bases). Looked up from germline, CDR1 is SGHNT and CDR2 is YENEEA. V was cut by 5 bases and J by 1 base, with 11 bases left in between. The CDR3 is 14 amino acids. CDR3 DNA: TGTGCCAGCAGCGACTCAGGGATCCAAGAGACCCAGTACTTC. The encoded protein is CASSDSGIQETQYF.

This clone was detected ten times or more. V and J are TRBV11-2 and TRBJ2-7, with TRBD1 as a possible D gene (5 bases). CDR1 and CDR2 (germline): SGHAT, FQNNGV. Deletions cut 0 bases from V and 2 bases from J, with 8 bases between. The CDR3 spans 14 residues. The CDR3 is CASSLDPGTYEQYF. CDR3 DNA: TGTGCCAGCAGCTTAGATCCAGGGACCTACGAGCAGTACTTC.

Many counts were recorded for this clone. The CDR3 DNA follows: TGTGCCAGCCACTCGGGTTTCGGGCAGTACTTC. Protein sequence: CASHSGFGQYF. The chain links TRBV28 to TRBJ2-7; D is uncertain. Trimming removed 8 bases at V and 9 bases at J, with 14 bases between. CDR1 MDHEN and CDR2 SYDVKM come from the germline V gene. The CDR3 has 11 amino acids.

This clone came up many times. V is TRBV5-4 and J is TRBJ2-1; TRBD1 matches at 9 bases. V shed 3 bases and J 4 bases; nucleotides not matched to a gene: 8. Germline V gives CDR1 SGHNT, CDR2 YYREEE (reference sequence). The CDR3 totals 16 residues. The CDR3 DNA reads as TGTGCCAGCAGCTCCGGGACAGGGAGTGGATACAATGAGCAGTTCTTC. Translated, it gives CASSSGTGSGYNEQFF.

This clone has ten or more counts. J is TRBJ2-1 and V is TRBV4-2, with 8 bases lining up with TRBD1. V trimming: 1 base; J trimming: 9 bases; junction bases outside the gene matches: 8. The CDR3 has 15 amino acids. Germline lookup yields CDR1 LGHNA and CDR2 YNFKEQ. CDR3 nucleotides: TGTGCCAGCAGCCAAGGGGGTGGACAGGGCCTTGAGCAGTTCTTC. Its protein product is CASSQGGGQGLEQFF.

Ten or more counts support this clone. The J gene is TRBJ2-2, the V gene TRBV14, with a weak D call TRBD1 (6 bases). This CDR3 has 15 residues. Germline V gene data show CDR1 as SGHDN and CDR2 as FVKESK. Trimming removed 5 bases at V and 0 bases at J, with 10 bases between. The CDR3 spells CASSKGTSNTGELFF. The DNA for the CDR3 is TGTGCCAGCAGCAAAGGGACATCGAACACCGGGGAGCTGTTTTTT.

This clone was seen repeatedly, ten times or more. This chain joins TRBV5-6 and TRBJ2-7; possibly TRBD2 for D (5 bases). Germline CDR1 reads SGHDT; CDR2 reads YYEEEE. Trimming took off 3 bases at V and 0 bases at J, with 10 bases between the two ends. This CDR3 region has 14 residues. The DNA for the CDR3 is TGTGCCAGCAGCTCAACACGGGGCTCCTACGAGCAGTACTTC. Its translation is CASSSTRGSYEQYF.

This clone has a count of ten or more. J is TRBJ2-1 and V is TRBV6-5; TRBD2 matches 11 bases. V gave up 4 bases and J gave up 6 bases; unmatched junction bases: 5. Germline V gene sequence: CDR1 MNHEY, CDR2 SVGAGI. CDR3 size: 15 residues. The CDR3 protein is CASSLTSGAFNEQFF. The CDR3 DNA follows: TGTGCCAGCAGTTTGACTAGCGGGGCATTCAATGAGCAGTTCTTC.

This clone was detected ten times or more. The gene calls are TRBV28 and TRBJ2-6; no clear D. The CDR3 consists of 15 residues. With 6 bases removed from V and 0 bases from J, the gap between germline ends came to 9 bases. Germline V gene sequence: CDR1 MDHEN, CDR2 SYDVKM. CDR3 coding DNA: TGTGCCAGCAGATCCTTTAGCTCTGGGGCCAACGTCCTGACTTTC. It encodes CASRSFSSGANVLTF.

This clone was observed many times. This chain uses TRBV10-3 with TRBJ1-5; 9 bases are a match to TRBD1. Losses at the gene ends were 2 bases for V and 9 bases for J; bases not matched to a gene: 8. Germline V gene sequence: CDR1 ENHRY, CDR2 SYGVKD. The CDR3 is 15 residues long. The CDR3 sequence: CAISEGQGPEWPQHF. CDR3 DNA: TGTGCCATCAGTGAGGGACAGGGGCCAGAATGGCCCCAGCATTTT.